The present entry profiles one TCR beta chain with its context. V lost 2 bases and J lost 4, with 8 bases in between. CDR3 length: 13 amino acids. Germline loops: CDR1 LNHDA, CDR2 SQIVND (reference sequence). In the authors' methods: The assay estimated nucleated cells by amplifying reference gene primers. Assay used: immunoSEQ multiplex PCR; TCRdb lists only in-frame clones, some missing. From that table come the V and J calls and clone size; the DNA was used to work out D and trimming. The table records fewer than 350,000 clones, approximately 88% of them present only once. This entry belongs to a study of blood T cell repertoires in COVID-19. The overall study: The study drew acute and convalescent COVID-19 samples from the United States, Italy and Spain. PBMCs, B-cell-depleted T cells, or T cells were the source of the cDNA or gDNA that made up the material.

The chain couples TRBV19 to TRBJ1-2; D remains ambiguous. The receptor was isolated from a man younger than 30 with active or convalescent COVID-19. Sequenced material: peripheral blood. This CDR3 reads CASSINRIYGYTF. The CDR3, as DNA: TGTGCCAGTAGTATAAACAGAATCTATGGCTACACCTTC.